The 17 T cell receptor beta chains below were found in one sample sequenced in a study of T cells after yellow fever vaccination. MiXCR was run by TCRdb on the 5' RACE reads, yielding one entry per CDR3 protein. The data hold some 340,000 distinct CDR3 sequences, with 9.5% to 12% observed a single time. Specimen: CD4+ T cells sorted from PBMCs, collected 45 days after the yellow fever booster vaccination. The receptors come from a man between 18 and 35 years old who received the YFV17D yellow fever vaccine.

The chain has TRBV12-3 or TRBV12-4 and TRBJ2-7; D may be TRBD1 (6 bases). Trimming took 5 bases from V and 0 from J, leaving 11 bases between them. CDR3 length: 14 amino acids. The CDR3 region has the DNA TGTGCCAGCAGTCGGATGACAGGCTCCTACGAGCAGTACTTC. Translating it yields CASSRMTGSYEQYF.

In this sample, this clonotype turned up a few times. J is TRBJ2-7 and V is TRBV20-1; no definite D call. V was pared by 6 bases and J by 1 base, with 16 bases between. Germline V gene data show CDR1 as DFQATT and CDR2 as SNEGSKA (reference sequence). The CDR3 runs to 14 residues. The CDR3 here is CSATRQMGSYEQYF. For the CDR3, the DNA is TGCAGTGCCACCCGACAAATGGGTTCCTACGAGCAGTACTTC.

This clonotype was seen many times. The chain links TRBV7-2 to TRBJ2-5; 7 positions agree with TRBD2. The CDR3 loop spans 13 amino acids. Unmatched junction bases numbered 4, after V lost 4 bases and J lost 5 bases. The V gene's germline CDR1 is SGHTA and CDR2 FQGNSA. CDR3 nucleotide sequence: TGTGCCAGCAGCTCGGGAGGATTTGAGACCCAGTACTTC. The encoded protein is CASSSGGFETQYF.

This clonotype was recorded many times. The CDR3 sequence: CASSQDGGRMSNQPQHF. The CDR3 bases are TGTGCCAGCAGCCAAGATGGCGGCAGGATGAGCAATCAGCCCCAGCATTTT. This chain links TRBV4-2 with TRBJ1-5; D not resolved. The CDR3 is made up of 17 amino acids. CDR1 and CDR2 (germline): LGHNA, YNFKEQ. V was cut by 0 bases and J by 1 base, with 13 bases left in between.

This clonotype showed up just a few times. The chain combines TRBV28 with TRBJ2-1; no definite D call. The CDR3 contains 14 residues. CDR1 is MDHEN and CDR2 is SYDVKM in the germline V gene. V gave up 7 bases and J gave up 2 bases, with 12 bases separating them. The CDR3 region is CASTPPAAYNEQFF. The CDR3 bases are TGTGCCAGCACCCCTCCGGCGGCCTACAATGAGCAGTTCTTC.

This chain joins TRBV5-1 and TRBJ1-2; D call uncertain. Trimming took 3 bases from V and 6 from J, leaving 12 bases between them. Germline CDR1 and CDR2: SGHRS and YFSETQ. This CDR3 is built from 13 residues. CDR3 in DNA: TGCGCCAGCAGCTCGGCTGACCTTCATGGCTACACCTTC. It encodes CASSSADLHGYTF.

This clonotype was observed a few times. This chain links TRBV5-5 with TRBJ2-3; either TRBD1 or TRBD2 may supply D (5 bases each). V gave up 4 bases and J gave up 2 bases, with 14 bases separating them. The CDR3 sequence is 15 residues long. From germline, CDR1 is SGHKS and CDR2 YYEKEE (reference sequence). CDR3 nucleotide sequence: TGTGCCAGCAGCGTACCTTGGGGGACCACAGATACGCAGTATTTT. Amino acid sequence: CASSVPWGTTDTQYF.

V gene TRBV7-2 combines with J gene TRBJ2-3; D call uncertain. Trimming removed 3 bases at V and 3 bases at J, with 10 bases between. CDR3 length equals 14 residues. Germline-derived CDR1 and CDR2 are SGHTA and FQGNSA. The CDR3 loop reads CASSLSRWTDTQYF. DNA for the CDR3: TGTGCCAGCAGCTTGTCACGTTGGACAGATACGCAGTATTTT.

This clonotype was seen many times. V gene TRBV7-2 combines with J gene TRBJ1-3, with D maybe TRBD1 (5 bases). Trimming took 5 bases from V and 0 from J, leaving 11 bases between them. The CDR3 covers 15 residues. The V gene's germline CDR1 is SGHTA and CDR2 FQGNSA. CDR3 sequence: CASSIGQFSGNTIYF. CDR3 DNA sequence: TGTGCCAGCAGCATTGGACAATTCTCTGGAAACACCATATATTTT.

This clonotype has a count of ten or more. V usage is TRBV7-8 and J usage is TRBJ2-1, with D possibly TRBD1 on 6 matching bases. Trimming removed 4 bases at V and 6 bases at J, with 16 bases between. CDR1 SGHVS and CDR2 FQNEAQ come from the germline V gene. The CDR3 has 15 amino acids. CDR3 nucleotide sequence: TGTGCCAGCAGCTACTACCGAGGGGGTACCAATGAGCAGTTCTTC. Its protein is CASSYYRGGTNEQFF.

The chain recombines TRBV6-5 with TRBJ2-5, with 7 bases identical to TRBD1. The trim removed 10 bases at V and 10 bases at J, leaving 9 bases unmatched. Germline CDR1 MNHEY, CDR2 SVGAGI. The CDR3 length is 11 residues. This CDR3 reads CATQTGLGQYF. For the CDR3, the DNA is TGTGCCACCCAGACAGGGTTGGGCCAGTACTTC.

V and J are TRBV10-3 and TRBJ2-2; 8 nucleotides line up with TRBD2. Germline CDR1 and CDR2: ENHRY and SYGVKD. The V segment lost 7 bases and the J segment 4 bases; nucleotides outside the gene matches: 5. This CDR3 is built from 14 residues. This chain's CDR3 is CAITPGLGTGELFF. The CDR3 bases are TGTGCCATCACCCCGGGACTAGGCACCGGGGAGCTGTTTTTT.

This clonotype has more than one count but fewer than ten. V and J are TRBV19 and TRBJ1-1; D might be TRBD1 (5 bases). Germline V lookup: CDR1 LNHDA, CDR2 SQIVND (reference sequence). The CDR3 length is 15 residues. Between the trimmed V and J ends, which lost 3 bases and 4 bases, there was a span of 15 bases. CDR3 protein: CASSMGDSSGTEAFF. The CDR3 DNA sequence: TGTGCCAGTAGTATGGGTGACAGCTCGGGCACTGAAGCTTTCTTT.

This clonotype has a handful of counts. The CDR3 region has the DNA TGCGCCAGCAGCCGGACTAGCGGGGGGGCCCGAGCCGGGGAGCTGTTTTTT. It specifies CASSRTSGGARAGELFF. The chain uses TRBV5-1 and TRBJ2-2; 15 bases are a match to TRBD2. Germline CDR1 reads SGHRS; CDR2 reads YFSETQ. J was trimmed by 6 bases and V by 4 bases; bases with no gene match: 7. The CDR3 length is 17 residues.

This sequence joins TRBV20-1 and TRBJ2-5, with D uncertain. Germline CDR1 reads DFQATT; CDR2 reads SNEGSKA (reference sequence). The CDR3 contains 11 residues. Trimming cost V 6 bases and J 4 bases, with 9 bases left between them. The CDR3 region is CSAQKGETQYF. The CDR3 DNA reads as TGCAGTGCACAGAAAGGAGAGACCCAGTACTTC.

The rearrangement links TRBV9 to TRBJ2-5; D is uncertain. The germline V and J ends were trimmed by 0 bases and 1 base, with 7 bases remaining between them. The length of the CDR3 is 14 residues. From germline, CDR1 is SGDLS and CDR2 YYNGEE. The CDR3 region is CASSVGQSQETQYF. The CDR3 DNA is TGTGCCAGCAGCGTAGGGCAGAGCCAAGAGACCCAGTACTTC.

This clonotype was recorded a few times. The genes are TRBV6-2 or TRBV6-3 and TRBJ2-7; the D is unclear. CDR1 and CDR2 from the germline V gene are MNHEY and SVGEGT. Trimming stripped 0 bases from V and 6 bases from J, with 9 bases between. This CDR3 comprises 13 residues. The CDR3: CASSYSTGSEQYF. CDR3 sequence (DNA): TGTGCCAGCAGTTACTCGACCGGTTCCGAGCAGTACTTC.